This T cell receptor beta chain appears in the sequencing data of a study of T-cell reconstitution after alpha-beta-depleted transplantation in children. Construction of the TCRbeta library involved unique molecular identifiers. One entry per CDR3 protein results from TCRdb running MiXCR on the PCR reads. Of 580,000 or so distinct CDR3 sequences listed, under 30% were seen once; the top ten hold less than 15%. This clonotype showed up many times. Unmatched junction bases numbered 13, after V lost 6 bases and J lost 9 bases. CDR1 and CDR2 (germline): DFQATT, SNEGSKA (reference sequence). CDR3 length: 14 amino acids.

The chain uses TRBV20-1 and TRBJ2-7; 11 bases fit TRBD2. This clonotype was obtained from a boy under two years old who had a stem cell transplant for acute myeloid leukemia, so the T cells may come from the graft donor. Sequenced here: PBMCs, mostly from graft donor cells, sampled 360 days after TCRalphabeta/CD19-depleted stem cell transplant. CDR3 sequence (DNA): TGCAGTGCCGGAACTAGCGGGGGAAACTATGGGCAGTACTTC. Encoded protein: CSAGTSGGNYGQYF.